This T cell receptor (beta chain) was captured by sequencing in a study of blood T cell repertoires in COVID-19. Clones were sequenced by immunoSEQ multiplex PCR, and TCRdb holds only the in-frame ones, with some missing. The sample consists of roughly 190,000 clones, about four fifths of them appearing once. This CDR3 spans 15 amino acids. Trimming pared 5 bases from V and 1 base from J, leaving 9 bases between. Germline values: CDR1 SEHNR, CDR2 FQNEAQ (reference sequence). The chain couples TRBV7-9 to TRBJ2-6, with no clear D. Sequencing input: peripheral blood. The sequence was obtained from a woman aged 40 to 50 with COVID-19, enrolled during active disease. The CDR3 nucleotides read TGTGCCAGCAGCCAGAGCGAGTCTGGGGCCAACGTCCTGACTTTC. Amino acids: CASSQSESGANVLTF.